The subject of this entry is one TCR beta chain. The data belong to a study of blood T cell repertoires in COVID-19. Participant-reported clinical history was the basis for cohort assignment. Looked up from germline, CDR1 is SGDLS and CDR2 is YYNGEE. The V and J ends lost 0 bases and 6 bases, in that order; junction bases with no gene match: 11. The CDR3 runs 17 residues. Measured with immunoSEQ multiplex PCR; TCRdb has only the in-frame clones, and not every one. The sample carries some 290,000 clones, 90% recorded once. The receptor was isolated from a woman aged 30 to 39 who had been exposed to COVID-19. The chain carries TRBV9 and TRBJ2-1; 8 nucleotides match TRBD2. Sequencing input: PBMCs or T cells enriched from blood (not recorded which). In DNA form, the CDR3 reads TGTGCCAGCAGCGTAGTTCGGGCGGGGGGAACCCCCAATGAGCAGTTCTTC. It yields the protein CASSVVRAGGTPNEQFF. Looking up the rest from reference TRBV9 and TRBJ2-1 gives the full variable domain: DSGVTQTPKHLITATGQRVTLRCSPRSGDLSVYWYQQSLDQGLQFLIQYYNGEERAKGNILERFSAQQFPDLHSELNLSSLELGDSALYFCASSVVRAGGTPNEQFFGPGTRLTVL.